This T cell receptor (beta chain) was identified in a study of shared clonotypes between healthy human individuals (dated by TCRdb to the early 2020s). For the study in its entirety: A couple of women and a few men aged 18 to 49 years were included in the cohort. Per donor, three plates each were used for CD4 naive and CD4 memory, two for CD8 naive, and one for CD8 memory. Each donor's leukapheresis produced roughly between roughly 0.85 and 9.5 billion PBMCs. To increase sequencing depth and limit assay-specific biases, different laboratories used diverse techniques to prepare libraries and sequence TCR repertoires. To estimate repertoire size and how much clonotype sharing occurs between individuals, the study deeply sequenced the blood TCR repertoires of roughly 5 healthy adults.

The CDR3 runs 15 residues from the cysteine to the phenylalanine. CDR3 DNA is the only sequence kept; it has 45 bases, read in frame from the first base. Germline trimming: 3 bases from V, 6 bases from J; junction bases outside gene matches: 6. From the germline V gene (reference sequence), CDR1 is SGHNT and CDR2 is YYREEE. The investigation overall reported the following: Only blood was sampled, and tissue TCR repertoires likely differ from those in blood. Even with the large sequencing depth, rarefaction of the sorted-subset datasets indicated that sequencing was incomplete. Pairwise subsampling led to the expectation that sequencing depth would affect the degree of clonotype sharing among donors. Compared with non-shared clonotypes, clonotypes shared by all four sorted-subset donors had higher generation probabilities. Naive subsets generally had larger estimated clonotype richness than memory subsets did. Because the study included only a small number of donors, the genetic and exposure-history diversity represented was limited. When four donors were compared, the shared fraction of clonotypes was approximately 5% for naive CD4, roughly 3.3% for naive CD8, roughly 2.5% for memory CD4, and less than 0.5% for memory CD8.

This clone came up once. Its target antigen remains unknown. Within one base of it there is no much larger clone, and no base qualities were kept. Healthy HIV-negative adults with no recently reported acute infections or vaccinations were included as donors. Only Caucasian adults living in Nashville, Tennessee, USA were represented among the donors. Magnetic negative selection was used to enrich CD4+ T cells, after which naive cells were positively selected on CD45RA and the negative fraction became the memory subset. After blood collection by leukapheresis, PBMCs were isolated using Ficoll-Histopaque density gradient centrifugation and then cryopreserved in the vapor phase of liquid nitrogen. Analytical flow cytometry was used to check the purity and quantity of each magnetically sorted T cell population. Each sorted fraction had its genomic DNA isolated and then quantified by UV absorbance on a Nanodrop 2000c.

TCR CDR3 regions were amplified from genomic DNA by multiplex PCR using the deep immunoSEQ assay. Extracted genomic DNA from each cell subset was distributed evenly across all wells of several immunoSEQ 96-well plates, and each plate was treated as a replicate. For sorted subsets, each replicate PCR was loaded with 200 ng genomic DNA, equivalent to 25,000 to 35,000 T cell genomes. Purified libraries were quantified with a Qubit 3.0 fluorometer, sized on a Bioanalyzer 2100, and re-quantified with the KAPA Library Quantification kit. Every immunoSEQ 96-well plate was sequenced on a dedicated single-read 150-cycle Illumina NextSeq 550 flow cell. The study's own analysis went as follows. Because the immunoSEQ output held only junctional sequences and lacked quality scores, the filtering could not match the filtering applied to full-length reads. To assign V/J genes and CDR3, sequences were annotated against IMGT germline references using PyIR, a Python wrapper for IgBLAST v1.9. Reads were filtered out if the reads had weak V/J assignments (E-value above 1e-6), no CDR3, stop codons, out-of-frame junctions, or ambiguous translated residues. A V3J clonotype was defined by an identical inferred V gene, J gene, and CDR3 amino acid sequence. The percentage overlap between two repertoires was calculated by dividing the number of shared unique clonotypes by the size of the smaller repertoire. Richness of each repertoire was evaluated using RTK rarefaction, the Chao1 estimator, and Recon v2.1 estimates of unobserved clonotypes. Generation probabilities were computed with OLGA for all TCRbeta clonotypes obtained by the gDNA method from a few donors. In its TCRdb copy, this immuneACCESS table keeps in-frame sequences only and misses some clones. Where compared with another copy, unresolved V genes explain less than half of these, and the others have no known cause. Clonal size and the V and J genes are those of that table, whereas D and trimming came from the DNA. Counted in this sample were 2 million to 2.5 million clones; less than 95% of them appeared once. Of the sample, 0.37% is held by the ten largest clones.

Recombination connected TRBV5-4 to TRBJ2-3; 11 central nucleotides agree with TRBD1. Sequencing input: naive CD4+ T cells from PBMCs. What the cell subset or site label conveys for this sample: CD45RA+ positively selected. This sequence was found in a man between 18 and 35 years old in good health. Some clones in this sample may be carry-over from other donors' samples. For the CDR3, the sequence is CASSSADRGRDTQYF. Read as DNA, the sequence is TGTGCCAGCAGCTCAGCGGACAGGGGGCGTGATACGCAGTATTTT.